These 32 T cell receptor beta chains came from one sample sequenced in a study of response to subunit inactivated influenza vaccine. TCRdb used MiXCR to reprocess the RT-PCR reads, holding one entry per CDR3 protein. Among 540,000 or so distinct CDR3 sequences, over 10% were seen once, and the ten largest hold about an eighth. The specimen comprised PBMCs from blood, sampled 45 days after vaccination. The origin of the receptors is a man aged 45 to 65 who received an inactivated influenza vaccine.

This clonotype was seen a few times. The chain couples TRBV3-1 to TRBJ1-6; D is unresolved. V lost 4 bases and J lost 6, with 16 bases in between. Germline CDR1 is LGHDT and CDR2 is YNNKEL (reference sequence). This CDR3 has 16 amino acids. CDR3 in amino acids: CASSPEARSFNSPLHF. CDR3 sequence (DNA): TGTGCCAGCAGCCCCGAAGCGCGCAGCTTTAATTCACCCCTCCACTTT.

In its sample, this clonotype was seen many times. The chain carries TRBV12-3 or TRBV12-4 and TRBJ2-1; the match to TRBD2 covers 8 bases. This CDR3 contains 12 residues. V shed 7 bases and J 9 bases; nucleotides not matched to a gene: 5. CDR3 DNA sequence: TGTGCCAGCACCCTCGGGGGGGGTGAGCAGTTCTTC. It codes for CASTLGGGEQFF.

The chain joins TRBV5-6 to TRBJ1-5; D may be TRBD1 (5 bases). This CDR3 has 14 amino acids. Looked up from germline, CDR1 is SGHDT and CDR2 is YYEEEE. Trimming took off 8 bases at V and 6 bases at J, with 18 bases between the two ends. This CDR3 reads CARSRGGAFQPQHF. CDR3 DNA sequence: TGTGCCAGAAGCAGAGGAGGGGCTTTTCAGCCCCAGCATTTT.

This clonotype came up a few times. The chain uses TRBV28 and TRBJ1-2; D uncertain. The CDR3 is 13 amino acids. V shed 5 bases and J shed 9 bases, with 16 bases lying between them. The germline V gene encodes CDR1 MDHEN and CDR2 SYDVKM. Here the CDR3 reads CASSPEARFSYTF. The CDR3 DNA sequence: TGTGCCAGCAGTCCGGAGGCAAGGTTTAGCTACACCTTC.

This clonotype was counted many times. The gene calls are TRBV5-4 and TRBJ1-6; D remains unclear. V was pared by 5 bases and J by 8 bases, with 8 bases between. The V gene's germline CDR1 is SGHNT and CDR2 YYREEE (reference sequence). The CDR3 runs 12 residues. The CDR3 DNA follows: TGTGCCAGCAGTAACGATGATTCACCCCTCCACTTT. Translation gives CASSNDDSPLHF.

J is TRBJ2-7 and V is TRBV11-2; tentatively, D is TRBD1 (5 bases). Trimming removed 8 bases from V and 4 bases from J, with 15 bases in between. Germline assignment: CDR1 SGHAT and CDR2 FQNNGV. CDR3 length: 13 residues. The CDR3 loop is CASSPGRVYEQYF. Here the CDR3 DNA reads TGTGCCAGCTCCCCCGGCAGGGTATACGAGCAGTACTTC.

This chain links TRBV11-1 with TRBJ2-1; 12 nucleotides match TRBD1. Germline-derived CDR1 and CDR2 are SGHAT and FQDESV (reference sequence). This CDR3 is 19 amino acids long. V trimming: 5 bases; J trimming: 0 bases; junction bases outside the gene matches: 11. The CDR3 bases are TGTGCCAGCAGCATTTTCCGGGACAGGGGGCGAGGCTCCTACAATGAGCAGTTCTTC. Encoded protein: CASSIFRDRGRGSYNEQFF.

This clonotype has just a few counts. CDR3 coding DNA: TGTGCTAGTGGTTTAACCGGACTGACTTATGGCTACACCTTC. Protein sequence: CASGLTGLTYGYTF. This rearrangement joins TRBV12-5 to TRBJ1-2, with no clear D. Germline CDR1 LGHNT, CDR2 FRNRAP. This CDR3 region has 14 residues. The germline V and J ends were trimmed by 3 bases and 5 bases, with 13 bases remaining between them.

This clonotype was found many times. The chain carries TRBV10-2 and TRBJ2-1; 9 nucleotides match TRBD2. This CDR3 contains 15 residues. The junction had 8 bases not matched to a gene; V was cut back by 3 bases and J by 8 bases. Germline-derived CDR1 and CDR2 are WSHSY and SAAADI. This chain's CDR3 is CASSEVRGGRDEQFF. In nucleotides, the CDR3 is TGCGCCAGCAGTGAAGTGCGGGGGGGCCGAGATGAGCAGTTCTTC.

This clonotype was counted only a few times. The CDR3 coding sequence is TGCAGTGCTAAGGGGACTAGCGGAACGACGGGCTACGAGCAGTACTTC. Residues: CSAKGTSGTTGYEQYF. The chain carries TRBV20-1 and TRBJ2-7; 11 bases match TRBD2. V lost 4 bases and J lost 3; bases outside the gene matches: 11. CDR1 is DFQATT and CDR2 is SNEGSKA in the germline V gene (reference sequence). The CDR3 runs 16 residues.

The genes are TRBV6-1 and TRBJ2-7, with TRBD2 matching over 7 bases. The CDR3 contains 14 residues. The V and J ends lost 6 bases and 5 bases, in that order; junction bases with no gene match: 10. In germline, CDR1 is MNHNS, CDR2 SASEGT. In DNA, the CDR3 is TGTGCCAGCAGCCTCAGCCCGGGAGGAAACGAGCAGTACTTC. Its protein is CASSLSPGGNEQYF.

This clonotype has a handful of counts. V is TRBV7-2 and J is TRBJ2-4; TRBD1 is a possible D gene (6 bases). The V and J ends lost 3 bases and 1 base respectively, with 10 bases between them. CDR1 is SGHTA and CDR2 is FQGNSA in the germline V gene. The CDR3 is 15 residues long. The CDR3 DNA reads TGTGCCAGCAGCTTCAGGGGAGCGGCCAAAAACATTCAGTACTTC. Amino acids: CASSFRGAAKNIQYF.

V is TRBV29-1 and J is TRBJ2-5; D remains unclear. The ends were cut back, 5 bases at V and 5 bases at J, with 12 bases in the middle. The germline CDR1 and CDR2 sequences are SQVTM and ANQGSEA. The CDR3 covers 12 residues. CDR3 protein: CSVHGVRETQYF. The CDR3 nucleotides read TGCAGCGTTCATGGGGTTCGGGAGACCCAGTACTTC.

This clonotype has more than one count but fewer than ten. Here the CDR3 omits its conserved ending phenylalanine or tryptophan, so a read error is the likely source. The DNA is omitted, as the CDR3 cannot be located on it reliably, and the CDR3 follows TCRdb's listing. The chain recombines TRBV20-1 with TRBJ1-6; the table's D call, TRBD1, was not checked against the DNA. The CDR3 length is 14 residues, termini included. The germline V gene encodes CDR1 DFQATT and CDR2 SNEGSKA (reference sequence). CDR3 region: CSARDSNIGGRGVL.

The DNA for the CDR3 is TGCAGTGCTAGAGGAACCGGGACCGTCCAATCCTACGAGCAGTACTTC. The encoded protein is CSARGTGTVQSYEQYF. The chain carries TRBV20-1 and TRBJ2-7, with D tentatively TRBD1 or TRBD2 (5 bases each). V lost 1 base, J lost 1 base, and 17 bases lay in between. Germline values: CDR1 DFQATT, CDR2 SNEGSKA (reference sequence). The CDR3 is 16 residues long.

This clonotype appeared a few times. The chain has TRBV4-2 and TRBJ2-7; D remains unclear. The V and J ends lost 0 bases and 2 bases respectively, with 8 bases between them. There are 14 residues in the CDR3. Germline CDR1 LGHNA, CDR2 YNFKEQ. The CDR3 is CASSQDGRPYEQYF. The DNA of the CDR3 is TGTGCCAGCAGCCAAGATGGCAGGCCCTACGAGCAGTACTTC.

The chain recombines TRBV30 with TRBJ1-1, with D unresolved. The length of the CDR3 is 15 residues. Between the trimmed V and J ends, which lost 0 bases and 0 bases, there was a span of 11 bases. Germline CDR1 is GTSNPN and CDR2 is SVGIG (reference sequence). CDR3 residues: CAWSVRNIMNTEAFF. The CDR3 DNA reads as TGTGCCTGGAGTGTACGGAACATAATGAACACTGAAGCTTTCTTT.

This clonotype occurred a few times. The chain employs TRBV6-1 and TRBJ2-7; 10 bases are shared with TRBD1. The length of the CDR3 is 15 residues. CDR1 and CDR2 from the germline V gene are MNHNS and SASEGT. V lost 5 bases, J lost 2 bases, and 6 bases stayed unmatched. The CDR3 reads CASSPRQGAAYEQYF. The CDR3 nucleotides read TGTGCCAGCAGTCCGCGACAGGGGGCGGCCTACGAGCAGTACTTC.

The V and J genes are TRBV4-2 and TRBJ2-1; 15 nucleotides line up with TRBD2. Germline lookup yields CDR1 LGHNA and CDR2 YNFKEQ. The CDR3 runs to 21 residues. The ends lost 0 bases at V and 6 bases at J; junction bases unmatched: 15. The CDR3 bases are TGTGCCAGCAGCCAAGATTGGAGAAGAGGACTAGCGGGGGGGCCGAGCAATGAGCAGTTCTTC. Translated: CASSQDWRRGLAGGPSNEQFF.

This clonotype was seen many times. The CDR3 nucleotides are TGCAGTGCTAGGGACAGGGCTAGATTAGAGACCCAGTACTTC. Protein sequence: CSARDRARLETQYF. The chain uses TRBV20-1 and TRBJ2-5; 8 bases are a match to TRBD1. Germline lookup yields CDR1 DFQATT and CDR2 SNEGSKA (reference sequence). The CDR3 extends over 14 amino acids. J lost 4 bases, V lost 3 bases, and 7 bases had no gene match.

This clonotype was observed at least ten times. The rearrangement joins TRBV7-9 to TRBJ2-1, with unresolved D. The germline V and J ends were trimmed by 5 bases and 8 bases, with 10 bases remaining between them. CDR1 SEHNR and CDR2 FQNEAQ come from the germline V gene (reference sequence). The CDR3 extends over 12 amino acids. This chain's CDR3 is CASSPLADEQFF. CDR3 DNA sequence: TGTGCCAGCAGCCCGTTAGCTGATGAGCAGTTCTTC.

This clonotype was seen ten or more times. This sequence joins TRBV7-2 and TRBJ2-3, with D perhaps TRBD2 (5 bases). The V gene's germline CDR1 is SGHTA and CDR2 FQGNSA. Trimming left V 1 base short and J 0 bases short, with 8 bases between. The CDR3 runs to 15 residues. Here the CDR3 DNA reads TGTGCCAGCAGCTTAGGCGGGTATAGCACAGATACGCAGTATTTT. Translating it yields CASSLGGYSTDTQYF.

This clonotype was counted a few times. The V call is TRBV10-2, the J call TRBJ1-2; TRBD1 agrees at 7 bases. V was clipped by 3 bases and J by 8 bases; unmatched bases: 15. The CDR3 loop spans 16 amino acids. Germline CDR1 and CDR2: WSHSY and SAAADI. CDR3 residues: CASSEKGGYRGNGYTF. As DNA, the CDR3 is TGCGCCAGCAGTGAAAAAGGGGGCTACAGGGGCAACGGCTACACCTTC.

The rearrangement links TRBV5-6 to TRBJ2-1; 10 nucleotides agree with TRBD2. V lost 3 bases and J lost 6; bases outside the gene matches: 6. CDR3 length: 15 amino acids. Germline V gene data show CDR1 as SGHDT and CDR2 as YYEEEE. In DNA, the CDR3 is TGTGCCAGCAGCTCGGGACTAGCGTCTTCCAATGAGCAGTTCTTC. This gives the protein CASSSGLASSNEQFF.

This clonotype was counted a few times. This chain connects TRBV4-3 to TRBJ2-1, with TRBD2 identical over 7 bases. Losses at the gene ends were 4 bases for V and 0 bases for J; bases not matched to a gene: 15. Looked up from germline, CDR1 is LGHNA and CDR2 is YSLEER. The CDR3 totals 19 residues. Here the CDR3 reads CASSPSLYEGTISYNEQFF. The CDR3 DNA reads as TGCGCCAGCAGCCCAAGCCTGTACGAAGGGACTATCTCCTACAATGAGCAGTTCTTC.

The gene calls are TRBV27 and TRBJ2-6; D is uncertain. Trimming pared 0 bases from V and 1 base from J, leaving 7 bases between. Germline loops: CDR1 MNHEY, CDR2 SMNVEV (reference sequence). The CDR3 consists of 16 residues. In nucleotides, the CDR3 is TGTGCCAGCAGTTTATCGTTGGGGTCTGGGGCCAACGTCCTGACTTTC. Translating gives CASSLSLGSGANVLTF.

V usage is TRBV7-9 and J usage is TRBJ2-7; 7 nucleotides match TRBD1. V lost 5 bases to trimming and J lost 7 bases; unmatched junction nucleotides: 14. Looked up from germline, CDR1 is SEHNR and CDR2 is FQNEAQ (reference sequence). The CDR3 runs to 15 residues. CDR3 bases: TGTGCCAGCAGCCCCCGGGACAGCTTCTCGAGTGAGCAGTACTTC. Translated: CASSPRDSFSSEQYF.

This clonotype was picked up a small number of times. V and J are TRBV6-1 and TRBJ1-4, with D perhaps TRBD1 (5 bases). The CDR3 runs to 15 residues. V lost 6 bases and J lost 4, with 15 bases in between. Germline CDR1 MNHNS, CDR2 SASEGT. The CDR3 protein is CASRSGGGGNEKLFF. The CDR3 nucleotides read TGTGCCAGCAGAAGCGGGGGAGGAGGTAATGAAAAACTGTTTTTT.

This clonotype was seen only a few times. The V and J genes are TRBV6-2 or TRBV6-3 and TRBJ2-5; D is ambiguous. This CDR3 comprises 14 residues. With 2 bases removed from V and 1 base from J, the gap between germline ends came to 8 bases. Germline V gene lookup returns CDR1 MNHEY and CDR2 SVGEGT. As DNA, the CDR3 is TGTGCCAGCAGTTACGCGGCAGCCCAAGAGACCCAGTACTTC. Translated: CASSYAAAQETQYF.

In this sample, this clonotype turned up a few times. V is TRBV20-1 and J is TRBJ1-1; D is possibly TRBD1 (5 bases). The V gene lost 0 bases and the J gene lost 3 bases, with 14 bases spanning the gap. There are 15 residues in the CDR3. CDR1 DFQATT and CDR2 SNEGSKA come from the germline V gene (reference sequence). The CDR3 DNA reads as TGCAGTGCTAGAGACAGGGCGACCCTCTACACTGAAGCTTTCTTT. Its protein is CSARDRATLYTEAFF.

At least ten counts were recorded for this clonotype. J is TRBJ1-1 and V is TRBV7-6, with D possibly TRBD1 on 5 matching bases. The germline V gene encodes CDR1 SGHVS and CDR2 FNYEAQ. The V and J ends lost 5 bases and 2 bases respectively, with 12 bases between them. This CDR3 spans 14 amino acids. The CDR3 coding sequence is TGTGCCAGCAGCGCGGGGACGGCTAACACTGAAGCTTTCTTT. Its protein is CASSAGTANTEAFF.

This clonotype was counted at least ten times. The V call is TRBV24-1, the J call TRBJ2-1; 11 bases map to TRBD2. CDR1 is KGHDR and CDR2 is SFDVKD in the germline V gene. With 6 bases clipped from V and 2 bases from J, the junction kept 5 bases outside the gene matches. There are 16 residues in the CDR3. In DNA, the CDR3 is TGTGCCACCAGTAAGGCTAGCGGGAGGCCCTACAATGAGCAGTTCTTC. It yields the protein CATSKASGRPYNEQFF.